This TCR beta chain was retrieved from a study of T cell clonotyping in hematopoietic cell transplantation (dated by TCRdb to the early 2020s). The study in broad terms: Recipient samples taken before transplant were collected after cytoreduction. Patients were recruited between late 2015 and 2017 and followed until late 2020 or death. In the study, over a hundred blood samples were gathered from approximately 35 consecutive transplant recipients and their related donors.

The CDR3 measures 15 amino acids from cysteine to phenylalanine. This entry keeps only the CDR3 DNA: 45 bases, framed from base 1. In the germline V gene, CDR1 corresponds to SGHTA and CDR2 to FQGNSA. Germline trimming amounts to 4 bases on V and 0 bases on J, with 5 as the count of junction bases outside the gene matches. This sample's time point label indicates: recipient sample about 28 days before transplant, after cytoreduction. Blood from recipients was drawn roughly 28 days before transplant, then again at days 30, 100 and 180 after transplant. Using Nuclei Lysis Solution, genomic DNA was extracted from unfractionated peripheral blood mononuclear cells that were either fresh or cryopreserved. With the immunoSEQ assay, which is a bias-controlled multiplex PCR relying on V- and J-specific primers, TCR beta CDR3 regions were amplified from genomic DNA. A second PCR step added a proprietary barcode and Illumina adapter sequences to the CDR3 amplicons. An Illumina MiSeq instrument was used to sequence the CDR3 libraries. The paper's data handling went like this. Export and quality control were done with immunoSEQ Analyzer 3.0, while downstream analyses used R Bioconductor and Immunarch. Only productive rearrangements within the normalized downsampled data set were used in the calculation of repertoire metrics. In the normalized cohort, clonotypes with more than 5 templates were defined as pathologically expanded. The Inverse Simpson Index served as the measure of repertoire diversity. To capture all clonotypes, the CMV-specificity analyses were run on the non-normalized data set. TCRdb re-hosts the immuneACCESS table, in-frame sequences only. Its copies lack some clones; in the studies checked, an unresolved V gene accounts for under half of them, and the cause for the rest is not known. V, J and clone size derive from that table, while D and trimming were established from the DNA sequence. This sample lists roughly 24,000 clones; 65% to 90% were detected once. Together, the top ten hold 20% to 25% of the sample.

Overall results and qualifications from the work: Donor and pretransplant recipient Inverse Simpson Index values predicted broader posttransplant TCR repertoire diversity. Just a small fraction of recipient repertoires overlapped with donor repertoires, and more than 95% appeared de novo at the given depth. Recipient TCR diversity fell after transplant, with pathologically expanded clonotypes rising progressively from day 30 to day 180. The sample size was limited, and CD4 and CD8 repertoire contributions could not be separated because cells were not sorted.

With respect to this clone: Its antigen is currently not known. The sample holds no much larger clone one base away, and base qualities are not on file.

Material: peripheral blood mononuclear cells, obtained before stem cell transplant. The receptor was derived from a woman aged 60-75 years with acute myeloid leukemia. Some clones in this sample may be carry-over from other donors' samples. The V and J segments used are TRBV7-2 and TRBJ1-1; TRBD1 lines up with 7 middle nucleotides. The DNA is TGTGCCAGCAGCTCACGGACAGGAATGAACACTGAAGCTTTCTTT. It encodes CASSSRTGMNTEAFF. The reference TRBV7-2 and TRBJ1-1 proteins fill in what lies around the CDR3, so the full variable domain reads GAGVSQSPSNKVTEKGKDVELRCDPISGHTALYWYRQSLGQGLEFLIYFQGNSAPDKSGLPSDRFSAERTGGSVSTLTIQRTQQEDSAVYLCASSSRTGMNTEAFFGQGTRLTVV.